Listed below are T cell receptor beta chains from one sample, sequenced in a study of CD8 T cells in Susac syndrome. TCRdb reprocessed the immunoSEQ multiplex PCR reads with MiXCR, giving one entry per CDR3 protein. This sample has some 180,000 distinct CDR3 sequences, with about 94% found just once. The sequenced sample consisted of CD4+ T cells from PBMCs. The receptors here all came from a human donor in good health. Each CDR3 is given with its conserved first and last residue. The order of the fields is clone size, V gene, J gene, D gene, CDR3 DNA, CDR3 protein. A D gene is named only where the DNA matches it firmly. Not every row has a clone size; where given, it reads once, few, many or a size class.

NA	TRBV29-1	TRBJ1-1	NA	TGCAGCGTTGTGCGGGACGGCACTGAAGCTTTCTTT	CSVVRDGTEAFF
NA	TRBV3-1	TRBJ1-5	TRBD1	TGTGCCAGCAGCCAAGGGATCGGGACAGTTAGCAATCAGCCCCAGCATTTT	CASSQGIGTVSNQPQHF
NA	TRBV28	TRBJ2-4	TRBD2	TGTGCCAGCAACCTAGCGGGAGGGTTCGGAATTCAGTACTTC	CASNLAGGFGIQYF
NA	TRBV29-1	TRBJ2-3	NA	TGCAGCGTTGGGGCAGGTCCAGATACGCAGTATTTT	CSVGAGPDTQYF
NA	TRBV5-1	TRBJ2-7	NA	TGCGCCAGCAGCTTGGGTCGGGATGGCTCTGACGAGCAGTACTTC	CASSLGRDGSDEQYF
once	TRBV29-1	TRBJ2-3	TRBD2	TGCAGCGTTGACCCACTAGCGGGAGGGCCTGATACGCAGTATTTT	CSVDPLAGGPDTQYF
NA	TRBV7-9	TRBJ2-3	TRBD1	TGTGCCAGCAGCCCCCCCAGGGACAGGACAGATACGCAGTATTTT	CASSPPRDRTDTQYF
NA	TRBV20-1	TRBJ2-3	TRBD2	TGCAGTGCTAGAGCTAGCGGCCGCACAGATACGCAGTATTTT	CSARASGRTDTQYF
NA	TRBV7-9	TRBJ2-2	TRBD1	TGTGCCAGCAGCCTCGACAGGGCTTTCACCGGGGAGCTGTTTTTT	CASSLDRAFTGELFF
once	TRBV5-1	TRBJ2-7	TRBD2	TGCGCCAGCAGCTTGGAACTAGCGGGGATACGCTACGAGCAGTACTTC	CASSLELAGIRYEQYF
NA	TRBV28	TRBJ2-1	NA	TGTGCCAGCAGTTCATGGGTAGCCCTAAGCTCCTACAATGAGCAGTTCTTC	CASSSWVALSSYNEQFF
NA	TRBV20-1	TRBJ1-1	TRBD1	TGCAGTGCGTTACAGGGGAGGGAAGCTTTCTTT	CSALQGREAFF
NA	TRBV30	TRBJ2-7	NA	TGTGCTTGGGGGCGGGGTTGGGACGAGCAGTACTTC	CAWGRGWDEQYF
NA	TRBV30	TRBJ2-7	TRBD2	TGTGCCTGGAGTGTTGGGGGAGGGCCTCGAGAGCAGTACTTC	CAWSVGGGPREQYF
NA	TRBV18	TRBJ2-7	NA	TGTGCCAGCTCACCACCGGGGGGGCGGGAGCAGTACTTC	CASSPPGGREQYF
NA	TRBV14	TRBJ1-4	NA	TGTGCCAGCAGCCAAAGGCATGAAAAACTGTTTTTT	CASSQRHEKLFF
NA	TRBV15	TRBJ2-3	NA	TGTGCCACCAGCAGTGACAGATACACAGATACGCAGTATTTT	CATSSDRYTDTQYF
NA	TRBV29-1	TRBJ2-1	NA	TGCAGCGTTGGGACAGCAAGGAGGGGTGAGCAGTTCTTC	CSVGTARRGEQFF
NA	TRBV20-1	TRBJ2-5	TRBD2	TGCAGTGCTGAAGCCAACTTGGGACTAGCGGGAGTGAAGCAAGAGACCCAGTACTTC	CSAEANLGLAGVKQETQYF
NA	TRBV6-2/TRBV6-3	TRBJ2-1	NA	TGTGCCAGCAGTTATAGCGTCCGTGAGCAGTTCTTC	CASSYSVREQFF
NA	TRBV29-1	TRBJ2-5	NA	TGCAGCGTTGAATACAGGGAGACCCAGTACTTC	CSVEYRETQYF
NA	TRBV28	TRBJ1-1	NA	TGTGCCAGCAGGCCTAAAGGGTTTCAGGGAACTGAAGCTTTCTTT	CASRPKGFQGTEAFF
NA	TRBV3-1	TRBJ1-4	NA	TGTGCCAGCAGCCGAGGACCGCTTAATGAAAAACTGTTTTTT	CASSRGPLNEKLFF
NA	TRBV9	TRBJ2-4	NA	TGTGCCAGCAGCCCCACCTTAGGGTCAGACATTCAGTACTTC	CASSPTLGSDIQYF
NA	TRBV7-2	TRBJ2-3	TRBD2	TGTGCCAGCAGCCCGGGGGGGCCAGCTCCCGGTACGCAGTATTTT	CASSPGGPAPGTQYF
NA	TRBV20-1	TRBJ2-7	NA	TGCAGTGCTGAGGCCGGACAGCCATCGTACGAGCAGTACTTC	CSAEAGQPSYEQYF
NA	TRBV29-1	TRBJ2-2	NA	TGCAGCGTTGCCGGGGGTTTTGTTGCCGGGGAGCTGTTTTTT	CSVAGGFVAGELFF
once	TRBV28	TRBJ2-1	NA	TGTGCCAGCAGATCGGACGGCGCCCTAGAGCAGTTCTTC	CASRSDGALEQFF
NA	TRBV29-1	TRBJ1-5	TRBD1	TGCAGCGTGAGTACAGGGGCTGGTCAGCCCCAGCATTTT	CSVSTGAGQPQHF
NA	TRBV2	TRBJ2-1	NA	TGTGCCAGCAGAACCTCGGACTGGCAGTTCTTC	CASRTSDWQFF
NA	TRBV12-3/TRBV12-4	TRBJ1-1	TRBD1	TGTGCCAGCACTCGTCCAGGGGGTCACACTGAAGCTTTCTTT	CASTRPGGHTEAFF
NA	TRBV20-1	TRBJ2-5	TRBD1	TGCAGTGCTCCTAAGGACAGGGTTGGAGAGACCCAGTACTTC	CSAPKDRVGETQYF
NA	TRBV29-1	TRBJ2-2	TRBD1	TGCAGCGTTGAAGCCCAACGACAGGGGCCTAACACCGGGGAGCTGTTTTTT	CSVEAQRQGPNTGELFF
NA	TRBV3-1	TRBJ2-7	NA	TGTGCCAGCAGCTTCGCCCTAGGGGAGCAGTACTTC	CASSFALGEQYF
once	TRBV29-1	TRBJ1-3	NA	TGCAGCGTGGGCAGGGACTCTGGAAACACCATATATTTT	CSVGRDSGNTIYF
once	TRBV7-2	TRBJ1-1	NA	TGTGCCAGCAGCTTCATAGGGGAAGCTTTCTTT	CASSFIGEAFF
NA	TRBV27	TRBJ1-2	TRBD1	TGTGCCAGCAGTACGACAACAGGGGACTATGGCTACACCTTC	CASSTTTGDYGYTF
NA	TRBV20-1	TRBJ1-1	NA	TGCAGTGCTAGTCGTAGTGGAACTGAAGCTTTCTTT	CSASRSGTEAFF
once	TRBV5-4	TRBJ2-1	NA	TGTGCCAGCAGCACTATTTACAATGAGCAGTTCTTC	CASSTIYNEQFF
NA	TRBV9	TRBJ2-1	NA	TGTGCCAGCAGCGTTGAGGACAATGAGCAGCTCTTC	CASSVEDNEQLF
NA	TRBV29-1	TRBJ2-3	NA	TGCAGCGCCAATCGACCTCTCGCTGGCACAGATACGCAGTATTTT	CSANRPLAGTDTQYF